What follows describes a single TCR beta chain. Primers included in the PCR were 60 Vbeta and 13 Jbeta primers. Clones were read by immunoSEQ multiplex PCR, and TCRdb kept only the in-frame ones, dropping some. The data contain some 140,000 clones, around 80% of them seen just once; the ten biggest clones take up 5.6%. The sample comes from a study of cytomegalovirus exposure and HLA in healthy donors. This CDR3 has 14 amino acids. Trimming stripped 3 bases from V and 1 base from J, with 11 bases between. Germline V gives CDR1 SQVTM, CDR2 ANQGSEA. The gene calls are TRBV29-1 and TRBJ2-3, with no clear D. This receptor was identified in a woman aged 40 to 50 in good health and CMV-seropositive. The sequenced material came from PBMCs. CDR3 residues: CSVDHGLGTDTQYF. The CDR3 DNA reads as TGCAGCGTTGATCACGGGTTGGGCACAGATACGCAGTATTTT.